This TCR beta chain was observed in a study of control samples from healthy donors and cancer patients. Clones were read by immunoSEQ multiplex PCR, and TCRdb kept only the in-frame ones, dropping some. The sample carries some 150,000 clones, 90% to 95% recorded once. V was clipped by 1 base and J by 1 base, with 14 bases between them. Per the germline V gene, CDR1 is SGHTA and CDR2 is FQGNSA. This CDR3 is 17 amino acids long. This TCR derives from a man aged 35-49 years in good health. The sample comprised blood. The chain joins TRBV7-2 to TRBJ1-5, with D possibly TRBD1 on 6 matching bases. CDR3 sequence: CASSLGPRGGSNQPQHF. The CDR3 DNA reads TGTGCCAGCAGCTTAGGCCCCAGGGGCGGGAGCAATCAGCCCCAGCATTTT.